The sequence of this TCR beta chain was determined in a study of human T cells and chemical hapten exposure. Study summary: Weekly scalp doses of diphenylcyclopropenone were given to patients during the approximately 26-week study. Study conclusions and caveats: TCRs above 1 in 1000 frequency stayed constant with DPC sensitization.

The CDR3 contains 16 residues. Germline-derived CDR1 and CDR2 are LGHNA and YSLEER. With 0 bases removed from V and 3 bases from J, the gap between germline ends came to 12 bases. Concerning this clonotype: The antigen is undetermined.

The library tagged individual cDNA molecules with unique molecular identifiers. TCRdb analysed the RACE reads with MiXCR anew, one entry per CDR3 protein. The repertoire holds roughly 160,000 distinct CDR3 sequences, with more than 14% as singletons. The time point here: patch test 1, 2 weeks after DPC sensitization. Specified treatment: therapeutic diphenylcyclopropenone sensitization with weekly scalp DPC. This rearrangement joins TRBV4-3 to TRBJ2-1; D gene unclear. The sample consisted of whole blood, taken in connection with sensitization to the hapten diphenylcyclopropenone (DPC). The source is a woman younger than 45 with alopecia areata. Some clones in this sample may be carry-over from other donors' samples. The CDR3 sequence: CASSQDTSPIYNEQFF. The CDR3 coding sequence is TGCGCCAGCAGCCAAGATACAAGCCCCATCTACAATGAGCAGTTCTTC.